This passage covers 9 T cell receptor beta chains from one sample sequenced in a study of blood T cell repertoires in COVID-19. This table comes from immunoSEQ multiplex PCR, and its TCRdb copy is limited to in-frame clones, with some not included. The sample carries about 200,000 clones, around 84% recorded once. The material sequenced was peripheral blood. These receptors were collected from a woman older than 75 with acute or convalescent COVID-19.

The chain uses TRBV4-2 and TRBJ2-5; possible D gene TRBD1, 6 bases. V lost 5 bases and J 2 bases, leaving 12 bases between the germline ends. The germline V gene encodes CDR1 LGHNA and CDR2 YNFKEQ. This CDR3 spans 14 amino acids. CDR3 loop: CASSALQGQETQYF. The CDR3 coding sequence is TGTGCCAGCAGCGCCTTACAGGGACAAGAGACCCAGTACTTC.

This clone has only a few counts. The rearrangement joins TRBV5-5 to TRBJ2-3; a weak D match, TRBD1 (6 bases). The CDR3 covers 13 residues. The V gene lost 6 bases and the J gene lost 6 bases, with 14 bases spanning the gap. Germline V gives CDR1 SGHKS, CDR2 YYEKEE (reference sequence). CDR3 coding DNA: TGTGCCAGCATCCGATGGACAGCTGATACGCAGTATTTT. It yields the protein CASIRWTADTQYF.

Points on this clone: Within the sample, other DNA sequences also encode this same CDR3. The chain joins TRBV2 to TRBJ1-5, with TRBD1 identical over 9 bases. Germline assignment: CDR1 SNHLY and CDR2 FYNNEI. V dropped 5 bases and J dropped 2; count of bases not matched to a gene: 1. The CDR3 sequence is 14 residues long. CDR3 in amino acids: CASSRTGGNQPQHF. For the CDR3, the DNA is TGTGCCAGCAGTCGGACAGGGGGCAATCAGCCCCAGCATTTT.

V usage is TRBV7-9 and J usage is TRBJ1-2; unclear D gene. CDR1 is SEHNR and CDR2 is FQNEAQ in the germline V gene (reference sequence). The CDR3 is made up of 12 amino acids. The ends were cut back, 2 bases at V and 7 bases at J, with 8 bases in the middle. In nucleotides, the CDR3 is TGTGCCAGCAGCTTAACTTTTGGTGGCTACACCTTC. Residues: CASSLTFGGYTF.

The J gene is TRBJ1-2, the V gene TRBV18; the D is unclear. The V end lost 2 bases, the J end lost 2 bases, and 21 bases lay between the germline ends. The germline gives CDR1 KGHSH, CDR2 LQKENI. CDR3 length equals 18 residues. CDR3 loop: CASSPMSAVALDNYGYTF. As DNA, the CDR3 is TGTGCCAGCTCACCAATGTCCGCAGTAGCTTTAGACAACTATGGCTACACCTTC.

The chain couples TRBV7-9 to TRBJ2-4; D is unclear. The CDR3 length is 14 residues. The V gene's germline CDR1 is SEHNR and CDR2 FQNEAQ (reference sequence). V was pared by 3 bases and J by 2 bases, with 8 bases between. The CDR3 sequence is CASSFKEPKNIQYF. The CDR3 region has the DNA TGTGCCAGCAGCTTTAAGGAGCCCAAAAACATTCAGTACTTC.

This chain connects TRBV12-5 to TRBJ1-4; D may be TRBD1 (6 bases). Germline assignment: CDR1 LGHNT and CDR2 FRNRAP. Trimming took off 5 bases at V and 5 bases at J, with 12 bases between the two ends. This CDR3 region has 14 residues. The CDR3 region is CASGPGAPNEKLFF. The CDR3, as DNA: TGTGCTAGTGGTCCAGGGGCCCCGAATGAAAAACTGTTTTTT.

The V gene is TRBV11-2, the J gene TRBJ2-7; 7 bases are a match to TRBD1. V shed 2 bases and J 6 bases; nucleotides not matched to a gene: 4. The CDR3 loop spans 13 amino acids. The V gene's germline CDR1 is SGHAT and CDR2 FQNNGV. The CDR3 nucleotides read TGTGCCAGCAGCTTATGGACAGGCTCCGAGCAGTACTTC. Protein: CASSLWTGSEQYF.

The genes are TRBV7-9 and TRBJ2-1; 8 bases fit TRBD2. CDR3 length equals 15 residues. CDR1 is SEHNR, CDR2 FQNEAQ, per germline (reference sequence). Trimming took 2 bases from V and 8 from J; bases not matched to a gene: 8. CDR3 loop: CASSLRAGDVHEQFF. The CDR3 DNA reads as TGTGCCAGCAGCTTAAGAGCGGGAGATGTCCATGAGCAGTTCTTC.